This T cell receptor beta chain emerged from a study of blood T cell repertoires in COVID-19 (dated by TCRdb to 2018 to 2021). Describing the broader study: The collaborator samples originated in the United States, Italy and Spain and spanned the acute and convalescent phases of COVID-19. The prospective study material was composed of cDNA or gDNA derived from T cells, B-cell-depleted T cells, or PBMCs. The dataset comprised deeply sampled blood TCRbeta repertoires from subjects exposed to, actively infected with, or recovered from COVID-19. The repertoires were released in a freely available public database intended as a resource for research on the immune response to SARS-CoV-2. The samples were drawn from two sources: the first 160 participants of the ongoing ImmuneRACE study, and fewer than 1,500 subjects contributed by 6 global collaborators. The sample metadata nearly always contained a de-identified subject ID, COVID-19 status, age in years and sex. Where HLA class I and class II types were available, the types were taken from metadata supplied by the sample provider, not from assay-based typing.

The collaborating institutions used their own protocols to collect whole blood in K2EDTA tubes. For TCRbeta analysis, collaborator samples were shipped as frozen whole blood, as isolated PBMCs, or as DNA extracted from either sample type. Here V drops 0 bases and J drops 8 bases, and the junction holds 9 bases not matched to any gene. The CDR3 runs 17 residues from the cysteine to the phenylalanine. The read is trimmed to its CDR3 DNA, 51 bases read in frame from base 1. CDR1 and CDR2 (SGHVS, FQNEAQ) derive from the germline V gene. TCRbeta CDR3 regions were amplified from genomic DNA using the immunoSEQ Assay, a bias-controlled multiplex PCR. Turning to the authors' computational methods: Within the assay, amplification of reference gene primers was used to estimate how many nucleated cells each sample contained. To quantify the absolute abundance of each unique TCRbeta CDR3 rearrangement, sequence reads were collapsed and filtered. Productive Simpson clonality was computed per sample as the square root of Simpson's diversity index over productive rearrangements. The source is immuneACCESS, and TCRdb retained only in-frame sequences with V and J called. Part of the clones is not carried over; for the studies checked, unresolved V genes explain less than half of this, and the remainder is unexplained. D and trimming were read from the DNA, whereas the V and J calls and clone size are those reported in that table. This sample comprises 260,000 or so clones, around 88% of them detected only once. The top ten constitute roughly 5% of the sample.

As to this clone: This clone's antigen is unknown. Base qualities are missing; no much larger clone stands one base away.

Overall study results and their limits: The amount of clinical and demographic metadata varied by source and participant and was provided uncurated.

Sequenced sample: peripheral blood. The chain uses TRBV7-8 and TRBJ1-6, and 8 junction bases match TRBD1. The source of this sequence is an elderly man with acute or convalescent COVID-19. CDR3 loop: CASSLAPTGALDSPLHF. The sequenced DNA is TGTGCCAGCAGCTTAGCGCCGACAGGGGCCCTAGATTCACCCCTCCACTTT.